The clone carrying this T cell receptor (beta chain) was observed a single time. Antigen unknown. Trimming shortened V by 3 bases and J by 4 bases, and 10 bases separated the two germline ends. CDR1 and CDR2 from the germline V gene are LNHDA and SQIVND (reference sequence). The CDR3 covers 13 residues. PCR used 60 Vbeta primers and 13 Jbeta primers. Only in-frame clones appear in the TCRdb table, and some are missing; sequencing was by immunoSEQ multiplex PCR. The repertoire consists of under 200,000 clones, with 82% occurring once and the leading ten covering 0.96%. The source of the sample is a study of cytomegalovirus exposure and HLA in healthy donors. Study results and caveats: For cytomegalovirus status, the classifier reportedly gave diagnoses with high specificity and sensitivity. Reportedly, fewer N-insertions than the roughly 690-donor mean appeared in an Asian-associated ancestry cluster in a later analysis.

This TCR was recovered from a girl aged 2-9 years in good health and CMV-seropositive. Sequencing was done on a sample of PBMCs. This chain joins TRBV19 and TRBJ2-7, with D possibly TRBD1 on 6 matching bases. This CDR3 reads CASSIARGYEQYF. In DNA form, the CDR3 reads TGTGCCAGTAGTATCGCCAGGGGATACGAGCAGTACTTC.